Shown below are 6 T cell receptor beta chains from a single sample sequenced in a study of blood T cells in healthy people across ages. A second PCR of 7 to 11 cycles used a sample-barcoded 5' primer and a J-beta primer mix. TCRdb re-called the 5' RACE reads through MiXCR, storing one row per CDR3 protein. This sample has around 1,800,000 distinct CDR3 sequences; more than 35% occur once, and the top ten carry 23%. The sequenced sample was blood. The receptors were sampled from a human donor in good health.

V gene TRBV20-1 combines with J gene TRBJ2-2; TRBD2 matches 9 bases. V shed 4 bases and J 6 bases; nucleotides not matched to a gene: 15. The germline V gene encodes CDR1 DFQATT and CDR2 SNEGSKA (reference sequence). The CDR3 loop spans 17 amino acids. The CDR3 region is CSATSSAGGHRPGELFF. The CDR3 DNA follows: TGCAGTGCTACGAGTAGCGCGGGGGGGCATCGGCCCGGGGAGCTGTTTTTT.

V and J are TRBV28 and TRBJ1-2; the D is unclear. V was pared by 5 bases and J by 2 bases, with 15 bases between. This CDR3 contains 15 residues. In germline, CDR1 is MDHEN, CDR2 SYDVKM. The CDR3 DNA reads TGTGCCAGCAGTCCCGGGGAGGGCATCAACTATGGCTACACCTTC. Translation: CASSPGEGINYGYTF.

The chain recombines TRBV20-1 with TRBJ1-1; perhaps TRBD1 as D (5 bases). This CDR3 comprises 14 residues. Trimming took off 0 bases at V and 4 bases at J, with 12 bases between the two ends. Germline V gene data show CDR1 as DFQATT and CDR2 as SNEGSKA (reference sequence). The DNA of the CDR3 is TGCAGTGCTAGAGAGGGGTTCAGGGTCACTGAAGCTTTCTTT. It is translated as CSAREGFRVTEAFF.

The gene calls are TRBV3-1 and TRBJ2-2; D unclear. V gave up 3 bases and J gave up 4 bases, with 6 bases separating them. Germline CDR1 reads LGHDT; CDR2 reads YNNKEL (reference sequence). The CDR3 has 13 amino acids. CDR3 loop: CASSHLSTGELFF. DNA of the CDR3: TGTGCCAGCAGCCATCTATCCACCGGGGAGCTGTTTTTT.

The J gene is TRBJ1-5, the V gene TRBV6-5; 8 bases are shared with TRBD1. V trimming: 5 bases; J trimming: 4 bases; junction bases outside the gene matches: 16. There are 18 residues in the CDR3. Germline CDR1 MNHEY, CDR2 SVGAGI. CDR3: CASSHMAYGTGLNQPQHF. In DNA, the CDR3 is TGTGCCAGCAGTCACATGGCATACGGGACAGGATTAAATCAGCCCCAGCATTTT.

The J gene is TRBJ2-1, the V gene TRBV24-1; possible D gene TRBD2, 5 bases. The V and J ends lost 2 bases and 4 bases respectively, with 8 bases between them. Germline CDR1 and CDR2: KGHDR and SFDVKD. The CDR3 has 14 amino acids. Written as DNA, the CDR3 is TGTGCCACCAGTGATTCTGGGGAGTACAATGAGCAGTTCTTC. Residues: CATSDSGEYNEQFF.